Detailed here is one TCR beta chain. This clone was observed a handful of times. Its antigen is currently not known. Qualities for individual bases were not recorded, and no much larger clone is one base off. Libraries were prepared through the immunoSEQ multiplex PCR assay. In the authors' own workflow: A statistical classification framework was built for diagnosing cytomegalovirus status from the catalog of TCR beta chain sequences. TCRdb mirrors the immuneACCESS table, restricted to in-frame sequences. Some clones are absent from its copies; in checked studies, under half trace to an unresolved V gene, and the reason for the others is unknown. V, J and clone size derive from that table, while D and trimming were established from the DNA sequence. In this sample the table shows 250,000 or so clones, almost 90% of which occur a single time. The ten largest clones add up to roughly 0.4% of the sample.

From V the trimming removes 11 bases and from J it removes 2 bases, while the gene matches leave 7 bases of the junction unaccounted for. CDR1 and CDR2, per the germline V gene, are MDHEN and SYDVKM. Including the terminal cysteine and phenylalanine, the CDR3 comprises 13 residues. Only CDR3 DNA is held: 39 bases, read in frame from base 1. This sample was included in a study of cytomegalovirus exposure and HLA in healthy donors (dated 2017 in TCRdb). The study in broad terms: The 500 to 800 repertoires of the first cohort and the roughly 120 validation repertoires were produced on the same platform, according to a later analysis. Besides the first cohort of around 700 subjects, a separate validation cohort made up of over 95 different subjects was used. High-throughput TCR immunosequencing, statistical association of individual TCRs with disease status, and machine learning were combined to predict cytomegalovirus infection status. The study aimed to test whether cataloging public T cell receptors could reveal signatures of past pathogen exposure. Beyond this particular receptor, the publication reports: In both the original and validation cohorts, the classifier was reported to diagnose cytomegalovirus status with high specificity and sensitivity. In a later analysis, TCRs clustered in the first cohort were found to also tend to co-occur in the roughly 110 validation repertoires, with approximately 94% of cluster scores above 0. It was suggested by the authors that the approach could potentially be generalized to other disease states and immunological phenotypes. In vitro tests confirmed that a few of the cytomegalovirus-associated TCR beta chains recognize cytomegalovirus antigens. The validation cohort had no HLA typing available for a later analysis, so co-occurrence within that cohort was assessed over all 120 or so repertoires. Across donors, most TCR sequences were observed very rarely, whereas some public TCRs were present in many individuals. The study listed 164 TCR beta chains as associated with cytomegalovirus.

Donors formed part of the validation cohort, which comprised about 120 subjects and was distinct from the first cohort of several hundred subjects. The rearrangement combines TRBV28 with TRBJ1-2, and TRBD1 matches 8 of the central bases. Sequencing input: PBMCs. The clonotype comes from a woman under 30 in good health and CMV-seronegative. The DNA sequence reads TGTGCCGGGGGGGGACAGGAGAACTATGGCTACACCTTC. It translates as CAGGGQENYGYTF.